The clone carrying this T cell receptor (beta chain) was counted at least ten times. These data belong to a study of T-cell memory formation after mild COVID-19. Trimming took 2 bases from V and 1 from J, leaving 20 bases between them. The germline V gene has CDR1 SGHTA and CDR2 FQGNSA. This CDR3 comprises 18 residues. In TCRdb, the 5' RACE reads were re-called with MiXCR into one record per CDR3 protein. The sample has approximately 440,000 distinct CDR3 sequences, over 15% seen once. The sample taken for sequencing was PBMCs or a T cell subset sorted from them (not recorded which). V is TRBV7-2 and J is TRBJ2-5; the D gene is possibly TRBD1 (5 bases). The source of this sequence is an adult woman who had mild COVID-19 (a few samples of this study predate the infection). Cell type and time point are not known. This chain's CDR3 is CASSLRAIIGASQETQYF. The DNA of the CDR3 is TGTGCCAGCAGCTTACGGGCTATCATTGGGGCGAGCCAAGAGACCCAGTACTTC.